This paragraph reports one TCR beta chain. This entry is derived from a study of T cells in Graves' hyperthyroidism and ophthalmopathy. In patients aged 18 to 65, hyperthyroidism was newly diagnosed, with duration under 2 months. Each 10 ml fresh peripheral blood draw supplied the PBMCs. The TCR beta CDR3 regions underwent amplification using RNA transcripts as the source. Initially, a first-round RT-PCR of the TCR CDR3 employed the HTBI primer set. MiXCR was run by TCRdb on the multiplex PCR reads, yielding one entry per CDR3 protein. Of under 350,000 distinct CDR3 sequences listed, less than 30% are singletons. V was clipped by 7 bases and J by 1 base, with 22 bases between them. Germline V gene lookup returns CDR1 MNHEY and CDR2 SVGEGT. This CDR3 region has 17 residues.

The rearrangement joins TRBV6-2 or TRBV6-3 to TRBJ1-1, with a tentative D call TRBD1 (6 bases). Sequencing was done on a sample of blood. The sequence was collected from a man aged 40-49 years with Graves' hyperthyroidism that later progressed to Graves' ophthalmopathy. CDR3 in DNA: TGTGCCAGCATGGGGGGTCGTGCGACAGGACCGAACACTGAAGCTTTCTTT. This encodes CASMGGRATGPNTEAFF.